This T cell receptor beta chain was identified during a study of neurological immune-mediated disorders. Whole-study results and caveats: HTLV-1-associated myelopathy had the most TCR clonal expansion, whereas multiple sclerosis had the least (lower than in healthy controls). Subjects shared no identical expanded-clone CDR3 amino acid sequences, suggesting private TCR-beta repertoires in all groups.

In regard to this clonotype: The antigen is unknown. Being one base from a much bigger clone, this may be a read error.

Template-switch 5'RACE cDNA synthesis added a 10-nucleotide unique molecular identifier. Sequencing runs each generated in excess of 190 million TCR-beta sequences derived from 15-18 subjects. Using its own MiXCR run on the 5' RACE reads, TCRdb lists one record per CDR3 protein. The table shows some 45,000 distinct CDR3 sequences, with about an eighth occurring only once. Time point meaning: longitudinal time-point 2. CDR1 and CDR2 (germline): MNHEY, SMNVEV (reference sequence). This CDR3 has 13 residues. The J gene is TRBJ2-3, the V gene TRBV27, with D uncertain. The origin of this receptor is a male donor with HTLV-1-associated myelopathy (HAM/TSP). Material: PBMCs. CDR3 DNA: TGTGTCAGCAGTGCAAACTCCAGGTATACGCAGTATTTT. Amino acids: CVSSANSRYTQYF.